Presented here are 2 T cell receptor beta chains from one specimen sequenced in a study of blood T cell repertoires in COVID-19. Using immunoSEQ multiplex PCR, the repertoire was profiled, and TCRdb retains in-frame clones only, with some absent. The sample contains 170,000 or so clones, less than 90% of which appear only once. The sequencing sample was made of peripheral blood. The receptors stem from a man aged 18 to 29 with active or convalescent COVID-19.

The J gene is TRBJ1-1, the V gene TRBV11-1, with 8 bases identical to TRBD1. The length of the CDR3 is 12 residues. J was trimmed by 11 bases and V by 5 bases; bases with no gene match: 7. Germline V gene lookup returns CDR1 SGHAT and CDR2 FQDESV (reference sequence). For the CDR3, the DNA is TGTGCCAGCAGCCGCGGACAGGGAGTGGCTTTCTTT. Translation gives CASSRGQGVAFF.

J is TRBJ2-3 and V is TRBV5-1, with TRBD2 identical over 10 bases. With V trimmed by 4 bases and J by 2 bases, 16 bases remained unmatched. The CDR3 spans 19 residues. Germline CDR1 and CDR2: SGHRS and YFSETQ. CDR3 nucleotide sequence: TGCGCCAGCAGCAACCGGGTGGCTAGCGGGAGACGGGTCACAGATACGCAGTATTTT. Its protein product is CASSNRVASGRRVTDTQYF.